These 20 T cell receptor beta chains came from one sample sequenced in a study of blood T cell repertoires in COVID-19. Clones were read by immunoSEQ multiplex PCR, and TCRdb kept only the in-frame ones, dropping some. The sample yields a few hundred thousand clones, roughly 90% seen once. What was sequenced was peripheral blood. These receptor sequences come from a human donor in a cohort sampled during active COVID-19.

The genes are TRBV13 and TRBJ2-5; D gene uncertain. Germline CDR1 is PRHDT and CDR2 is FYEKMQ (reference sequence). CDR3 length equals 18 residues. V lost 5 bases and J lost 4, with 26 bases in between. The CDR3 reads CASSTRVAALGSAETQYF. As DNA, the CDR3 is TGTGCCAGCAGCACCCGGGTGGCAGCCCTGGGTTCGGCAGAGACCCAGTACTTC.

The chain employs TRBV6-1 and TRBJ1-2; TRBD1 might be the D (5 bases). This CDR3 has 14 amino acids. Trimming pared 2 bases from V and 10 bases from J, leaving 17 bases between. Per germline, CDR1 MNHNS and CDR2 SASEGT. CDR3 sequence (DNA): TGTGCCAGCAGTGAATGGGCCCCGGGGGATCTCTACACCTTC. Translating it yields CASSEWAPGDLYTF.

A remark on this clone: The sample has other DNA sequences that encode this CDR3 too. The rearrangement joins TRBV4-2 to TRBJ2-7, with TRBD1 as a possible D gene (5 bases). V was pared by 0 bases and J by 2 bases, with 8 bases between. The germline gives CDR1 LGHNA, CDR2 YNFKEQ. This CDR3 comprises 14 residues. The CDR3 is CASSQDQGPYEQYF. Written as DNA, the CDR3 is TGTGCCAGCAGCCAAGACCAGGGTCCCTACGAGCAGTACTTC.

This clone has just one count. V and J are TRBV2 and TRBJ1-1, with 7 positions matching TRBD1. CDR1 is SNHLY, CDR2 FYNNEI, per germline. V dropped 5 bases and J dropped 6; count of bases not matched to a gene: 3. The CDR3 is made up of 12 amino acids. The CDR3 nucleotides are TGTGCCAGCAGTCGACAGGGACCTGAAGCTTTCTTT. It is translated as CASSRQGPEAFF.

The rearrangement joins TRBV18 to TRBJ2-1; tentative D call: TRBD1 (7 bases). This CDR3 region has 16 residues. Trimming took 0 bases from V and 4 from J, leaving 13 bases between them. The germline gives CDR1 KGHSH, CDR2 LQKENI. CDR3 DNA sequence: TGTGCCAGCTCACCACCGCCAGGGGGGAGTTACAATGAGCAGTTCTTC. Translated, it gives CASSPPPGGSYNEQFF.

V gene TRBV11-2 combines with J gene TRBJ2-5; TRBD1 agrees at 10 bases. CDR1 is SGHAT and CDR2 is FQNNGV in the germline V gene. V shed 4 bases, J shed 5 bases, and the junction held 7 bases outside the gene matches. The CDR3 runs to 15 residues. The CDR3 region has the DNA TGTGCCAGCAGCTCGGGGGGGACAGGGGTGGAGACCCAGTACTTC. Its protein product is CASSSGGTGVETQYF.

V and J are TRBV19 and TRBJ1-3; maybe TRBD1 (6 bases). Per the germline V gene, CDR1 is LNHDA and CDR2 is SQIVND (reference sequence). The CDR3 loop spans 14 amino acids. Deletions cut 8 bases from V and 2 bases from J, with 13 bases between. The DNA for the CDR3 is TGTGCCAGTGGGGAAGGGGGGGCTGGAAACACCATATATTTT. Translated: CASGEGGAGNTIYF.

The chain joins TRBV19 to TRBJ1-5, with 7 bases matching TRBD1. This CDR3 has 15 residues. In germline, CDR1 is LNHDA, CDR2 SQIVND (reference sequence). Unmatched junction bases numbered 9, after V lost 5 bases and J lost 5 bases. DNA of the CDR3: TGTGCCAGTAGTTTAGGAGGGGGCAAGGATCAGCCCCAGCATTTT. It specifies CASSLGGGKDQPQHF.

This clone was seen a handful of times. The chain links TRBV7-3 to TRBJ2-1; 7 bases align to TRBD2. This CDR3 comprises 16 residues. Germline V gene sequence: CDR1 SGHTA, CDR2 FQGTGA. Unmatched junction bases numbered 10, after V lost 1 base and J lost 7 bases. CDR3 sequence reads: CASSLMGREGRNEQFF. As DNA, the CDR3 is TGTGCCAGCAGCTTAATGGGAAGGGAGGGCCGGAATGAGCAGTTCTTC.

The chain carries TRBV28 and TRBJ2-7, with 13 bases aligning to TRBD2. Germline-derived CDR1 and CDR2 are MDHEN and SYDVKM. The CDR3 is 16 amino acids. The trim removed 3 bases at V and 3 bases at J, leaving 5 bases unmatched. DNA of the CDR3: TGTGCCAGCAGTTTTTCCTGGACTAGCGGGAGCTACGAGCAGTACTTC. Translating gives CASSFSWTSGSYEQYF.

This rearrangement joins TRBV25-1 to TRBJ1-2; TRBD1 might be the D (6 bases). The V and J ends lost 6 bases and 2 bases respectively, with 16 bases between them. CDR3 length equals 15 residues. Germline CDR1 and CDR2: MGHDK and SYGVNS. CDR3 in DNA: TGTGCCAGCAGCGCTACAGGGTCTTTCAACTATGGCTACACCTTC. It yields the protein CASSATGSFNYGYTF.

This chain joins TRBV2 and TRBJ2-5; maybe TRBD2 (5 bases). Germline V gene sequence: CDR1 SNHLY, CDR2 FYNNEI. There are 11 residues in the CDR3. Trimming removed 7 bases from V and 5 bases from J, with 8 bases in between. CDR3 nucleotides: TGTGCCAGCACCAGAGGGGAGACCCAGTACTTC. This translates into CASTRGETQYF.

The V gene is TRBV6-5, the J gene TRBJ1-6; D is uncertain. V was trimmed by 7 bases and J by 8 bases, leaving 18 bases between them. The germline V gene encodes CDR1 MNHEY and CDR2 SVGAGI. This CDR3 comprises 15 residues. CDR3 loop: CASKGRRGFHSPLHF. As DNA, the CDR3 is TGTGCCAGCAAGGGTCGTCGCGGGTTCCATTCACCCCTCCACTTT.

The chain joins TRBV12-3 or TRBV12-4 to TRBJ2-7; possible D gene TRBD2, 6 bases. V dropped 6 bases and J dropped 3 bases, with 12 bases sitting between them. The CDR3 covers 13 residues. CDR3 region: CASRMGGYYEQYF. CDR3 in DNA: TGTGCCAGCAGAATGGGGGGATACTACGAGCAGTACTTC.

This CDR3 is CASSIGLTDTQYF. The CDR3 region has the DNA TGTGCCAGTAGTATAGGGCTTACAGATACGCAGTATTTT. The chain recombines TRBV19 with TRBJ2-3; unclear D gene. The CDR3 sequence is 13 residues long. V was shortened by 1 base and J by 3 bases, with 5 bases between the two germline ends. Germline-derived CDR1 and CDR2 are LNHDA and SQIVND (reference sequence).

This rearrangement joins TRBV5-4 to TRBJ1-6; D unresolved. Germline CDR1 is SGHNT and CDR2 is YYREEE (reference sequence). This CDR3 region has 15 residues. The V gene lost 0 bases and the J gene lost 0 bases, with 4 bases spanning the gap. The CDR3 is CASSLDFSYNSPLHF. Written as DNA, the CDR3 is TGTGCCAGCAGCTTGGACTTCTCCTATAATTCACCCCTCCACTTT.

The chain couples TRBV5-5 to TRBJ2-7, with D unclear. Germline CDR1 SGHKS, CDR2 YYEKEE (reference sequence). V dropped 0 bases and J dropped 1 base, with 14 bases sitting between them. CDR3 size: 16 residues. For the CDR3, the DNA is TGTGCCAGCAGCTTGGGTGGTAGCTTTTATTCCTACGAGCAGTACTTC. This gives the protein CASSLGGSFYSYEQYF.

This rearrangement joins TRBV9 to TRBJ1-4; 9 nucleotides line up with TRBD1. Germline assignment: CDR1 SGDLS and CDR2 YYNGEE. CDR3 size: 14 residues. Losses at the gene ends were 2 bases for V and 8 bases for J; bases not matched to a gene: 4. For the CDR3, the DNA is TGTGCCAGCAGCGTGGACAGGGGTGGGGAAAAACTGTTTTTT. It encodes CASSVDRGGEKLFF.

The chain uses TRBV2 and TRBJ2-7, with 7 positions matching TRBD1. Trimming cost V 8 bases and J 4 bases; bases outside gene matches: 11. Germline assignment: CDR1 SNHLY and CDR2 FYNNEI. This CDR3 has 14 residues. CDR3 sequence: CASLDTGAEYEQYF. The CDR3 DNA reads as TGTGCCAGCTTAGATACAGGGGCGGAATACGAGCAGTACTTC.

This chain uses TRBV7-9 with TRBJ2-5, with TRBD2 matching 11 bases. The CDR3 extends over 14 amino acids. The J segment lost 10 bases and the V segment lost 5 bases, leaving 9 bases of the junction unmatched. The germline gives CDR1 SEHNR, CDR2 FQNEAQ (reference sequence). The CDR3 DNA reads TGTGCCAGCAGCCTTACTAGCGGGGGCCCCTACCAGTACTTC. Translation: CASSLTSGGPYQYF.